Listed here are 30 T cell receptor beta chains from one sample, sequenced in a study of blood T cell repertoires in COVID-19. Generated by immunoSEQ multiplex PCR, the TCRdb table keeps only in-frame clones and is missing some. This sample yields 35,000 to 45,000 clones, of which approximately 94% are seen a single time; roughly 0.35% belongs to the top ten. The source material was peripheral blood. These receptors were collected from a man aged 50-60 years with COVID-19, enrolled during active disease.

This sequence joins TRBV7-2 and TRBJ1-3; 7 bases line up with TRBD1. The CDR3 is made up of 15 amino acids. The germline V gene has CDR1 SGHTA and CDR2 FQGNSA. J gave up 4 bases and V 1 base, and 4 bases lay outside the gene matches. CDR3 sequence (DNA): TGTGCCAGCAGCTTAGAGGGGGCGCAAGGAAACACCATATATTTT. Protein product: CASSLEGAQGNTIYF. The full variable domain, rest sourced from reference TRBV7-2 and TRBJ1-3, is GAGVSQSPSNKVTEKGKDVELRCDPISGHTALYWYRQSLGQGLEFLIYFQGNSAPDKSGLPSDRFSAERTGGSVSTLTIQRTQQEDSAVYLCASSLEGAQGNTIYFGEGSWLTVV.

The rearrangement links TRBV5-1 to TRBJ2-3, with TRBD2 identical over 8 bases. The J segment lost 5 bases and the V segment lost 4 bases, leaving 6 bases of the junction unmatched. The CDR3 spans 14 residues. Germline V gene sequence: CDR1 SGHRS, CDR2 YFSETQ. CDR3 DNA: TGCGCCAGCAGCCCGGGACTAGTTCGAGATACGCAGTATTTT. It codes for CASSPGLVRDTQYF.

The rearrangement uses TRBV29-1 and TRBJ2-3, with D possibly being TRBD2 (6 bases). Germline CDR1 reads SQVTM; CDR2 reads ANQGSEA. The CDR3 spans 12 residues. With 6 bases removed from V and 4 bases from J, the gap between germline ends came to 11 bases. CDR3 in amino acids: CSVRLDPDTQYF. Written as DNA, the CDR3 is TGCAGCGTACGACTAGATCCAGATACGCAGTATTTT.

The DNA for the CDR3 is TGTGCCAGCAGTTACTCGGAGCTAGCCCAAGGCTACGAGCAGTACTTC. Its protein product is CASSYSELAQGYEQYF. The V and J genes are TRBV6-6 and TRBJ2-7; perhaps TRBD2 as D (5 bases). Deletions cut 0 bases from V and 3 bases from J, with 15 bases between. This CDR3 has 16 residues. CDR1 and CDR2 (germline): MNHNY, SVGAGI (reference sequence).

The chain has TRBV5-1 and TRBJ2-5, with D possibly matching TRBD1 (6 bases). Germline V gene lookup returns CDR1 SGHRS and CDR2 YFSETQ. V lost 1 base and J lost 5, with 9 bases in between. The CDR3 sequence is 13 residues long. The CDR3 here is CASSLPGEETQYF. The CDR3 nucleotides read TGCGCCAGCAGCTTGCCAGGGGAGGAGACCCAGTACTTC.

This chain links TRBV4-3 with TRBJ1-1; the match to TRBD1 covers 11 bases. CDR1 is LGHNA, CDR2 YSLEER, per germline. The CDR3 length is 15 residues. V was clipped by 6 bases and J by 5 bases; unmatched bases: 8. CDR3 in amino acids: CASSRTGGVLTEAFF. The DNA for the CDR3 is TGCGCCAGCAGTCGGACAGGGGGCGTCTTAACTGAAGCTTTCTTT.

This sequence joins TRBV6-5 and TRBJ2-3; the D is unclear. Looked up from germline, CDR1 is MNHEY and CDR2 is SVGAGI. CDR3 length equals 13 residues. Trimming stripped 5 bases from V and 10 bases from J, with 16 bases between. In DNA, the CDR3 is TGTGCCAGCAGTACGGCAGGAACATGGGCGCAGTATTTT. Its protein product is CASSTAGTWAQYF.

The chain links TRBV5-1 to TRBJ2-1, with D tentatively TRBD2 (6 bases). Germline V gene lookup returns CDR1 SGHRS and CDR2 YFSETQ. The CDR3 is 15 amino acids. V dropped 2 bases and J dropped 9 bases, with 18 bases sitting between them. The DNA of the CDR3 is TGCGCCAGCAGCTTAACCGGGACTCGTGGTGGTGAGCAGTTCTTC. This sequence encodes CASSLTGTRGGEQFF.

There are a few counts of this clone. This chain connects TRBV5-1 to TRBJ1-2; TRBD1 aligns across 11 bases. The V gene's germline CDR1 is SGHRS and CDR2 YFSETQ. CDR3 length equals 15 residues. Trimming took 6 bases from V and 6 from J; bases not matched to a gene: 10. The CDR3 sequence is CASKLGQGATDGYTF. Here the CDR3 DNA reads TGCGCCAGCAAACTAGGACAGGGGGCAACTGATGGCTACACCTTC.

The chain carries TRBV23-1 and TRBJ2-2; 11 positions agree with TRBD1. TRBV23-1 belongs to the ORF category, with a function that is uncertain. The trim removed 4 bases at V and 7 bases at J, leaving 23 bases unmatched. The CDR3 is made up of 21 amino acids. The CDR3 DNA reads as TGCGCCAGCAGTCCAGGGCGGACAGGGGGCAAGAGGCGGGAGAGACACGGGGAGCTGTTTTTT. The encoded protein is CASSPGRTGGKRRERHGELFF.

The gene calls are TRBV6-5 and TRBJ2-2, with TRBD2 matching 10 bases. Trimming removed 8 bases from V and 5 bases from J; junction bases left unmatched: 8. The length of the CDR3 is 15 residues. Germline V gives CDR1 MNHEY, CDR2 SVGAGI. The CDR3 bases are TGTGCCAGCGCTCTAGCGGGAGCCGGTACCGGGGAGCTGTTTTTT. This sequence encodes CASALAGAGTGELFF.

Only one count was recorded for this clone. The chain carries TRBV14 and TRBJ2-1; weak D call: TRBD1 (5 bases). The V end lost 2 bases, the J end lost 7 bases, and 18 bases lay between the germline ends. CDR3 length: 16 residues. CDR1 is SGHDN and CDR2 is FVKESK in the germline V gene. The CDR3 nucleotides read TGTGCCAGCAGCCAATTATTCGGGCAGGGTGGGAATGAGCAGTTCTTC. Translated: CASSQLFGQGGNEQFF.

The rearrangement links TRBV19 to TRBJ2-1; TRBD1 matches 7 bases. Trimming at V came to 3 bases and at J to 3 bases, leaving 8 bases not matched to a gene. The germline CDR1 and CDR2 sequences are LNHDA and SQIVND (reference sequence). The CDR3 contains 16 residues. DNA for the CDR3: TGTGCCAGTAGTATCTCCACAGGGGCGCACTACAATGAGCAGTTCTTC. It yields the protein CASSISTGAHYNEQFF.

V is TRBV19 and J is TRBJ2-7; 10 nucleotides agree with TRBD2. Trimming at V came to 3 bases and at J to 4 bases, leaving 6 bases not matched to a gene. The length of the CDR3 is 15 residues. Per germline, CDR1 LNHDA and CDR2 SQIVND (reference sequence). The CDR3 region is CASSISSGSEYEQYF. In DNA, the CDR3 is TGTGCCAGTAGTATTTCTAGCGGGAGCGAATACGAGCAGTACTTC.

This chain connects TRBV20-1 to TRBJ2-5; D gene ambiguous. V shed 3 bases and J shed 1 base, with 18 bases lying between them. Germline V gives CDR1 DFQATT, CDR2 SNEGSKA (reference sequence). CDR3 length equals 16 residues. The CDR3 coding sequence is TGCAGTGCTAGTCCCTACTTTAGCTCACGCCAAGAGACCCAGTACTTC. It is translated as CSASPYFSSRQETQYF.

This clone appeared once. The J gene is TRBJ2-1, the V gene TRBV24-1, with 10 positions matching TRBD2. The germline V gene encodes CDR1 KGHDR and CDR2 SFDVKD. Germline trimming cut 4 bases from V and 7 bases from J; bases unmatched to any gene: 9. The CDR3 contains 16 residues. The DNA of the CDR3 is TGTGCCACCAGTGACAACACTAGCGGGAAGAAAAATGAGCAGTTCTTC. Translation: CATSDNTSGKKNEQFF.

The V and J genes are TRBV15 and TRBJ1-2, with 7 bases identical to TRBD1. In germline, CDR1 is LNHNV, CDR2 YYDKDF (reference sequence). The CDR3 is 18 amino acids. V dropped 3 bases and J dropped 1; count of bases not matched to a gene: 14. The CDR3 DNA sequence: TGTGCCACCAGCAGCCCCAGGGGGTCCACTACCTATAACTATGGCTACACCTTC. Translating it yields CATSSPRGSTTYNYGYTF.

This clone was recorded only once. This chain connects TRBV11-2 to TRBJ1-1, with a tentative D call TRBD1 (6 bases). Trimming removed 5 bases at V and 1 base at J, with 11 bases between. The CDR3 is 14 residues long. The V gene's germline CDR1 is SGHAT and CDR2 FQNNGV. The CDR3 here is CASSPGQSNTEAFF. The CDR3 region has the DNA TGTGCCAGCAGCCCTGGACAGTCGAACACTGAAGCTTTCTTT.

The chain couples TRBV28 to TRBJ2-7; 8 bases fit TRBD1. V shed 6 bases, J shed 3 bases, and the junction held 1 base outside the gene matches. The CDR3 totals 12 residues. Germline CDR1 is MDHEN and CDR2 is SYDVKM. The DNA for the CDR3 is TGTGCCAGCAGACAGGGGGTCTACGAGCAGTACTTC. It yields the protein CASRQGVYEQYF.

V usage is TRBV11-2 and J usage is TRBJ2-1; 13 nucleotides match TRBD2. J lost 0 bases, V lost 0 bases, and 8 bases had no gene match. CDR1 and CDR2 (germline): SGHAT, FQNNGV. CDR3 length equals 20 residues. DNA of the CDR3: TGTGCCAGCAGCTTAGAACTAGCGGGAGGGATAACAAGCTCCTACAATGAGCAGTTCTTC. This sequence encodes CASSLELAGGITSSYNEQFF.

The chain has TRBV5-6 and TRBJ1-3; no firm D call. The V gene's germline CDR1 is SGHDT and CDR2 YYEEEE. There are 14 residues in the CDR3. V was trimmed by 3 bases and J by 0 bases, leaving 7 bases between them. DNA of the CDR3: TGTGCCAGCAGCTGGACTGACTCTGGAAACACCATATATTTT. This encodes CASSWTDSGNTIYF. Full variable domain (rest looked up from reference TRBV5-6 and TRBJ1-3): DAGVTQSPTHLIKTRGQQVTLRCSPKSGHDTVSWYQQALGQGPQFIFQYYEEEERQRGNFPDRFSGHQFPNYSSELNVNALLLGDSALYLCASSWTDSGNTIYFGEGSWLTVV.

The rearrangement links TRBV2 to TRBJ1-5; TRBD1 aligns across 7 bases. The V gene's germline CDR1 is SNHLY and CDR2 FYNNEI. The ends lost 5 bases at V and 3 bases at J; junction bases unmatched: 4. This CDR3 is 14 amino acids long. The CDR3 coding sequence is TGTGCCAGCAGTCCGGGACAGCTCAATCAGCCCCAGCATTTT. Its protein is CASSPGQLNQPQHF.

This clone was detected once. The genes are TRBV6-1 and TRBJ1-2; 8 bases are shared with TRBD1. The CDR3 contains 17 residues. V was pared by 2 bases and J by 4 bases, with 12 bases of the junction left unmatched. The germline CDR1 and CDR2 sequences are MNHNS and SASEGT. CDR3 region: CASSESTSGTGFYGYTF. CDR3 DNA sequence: TGTGCCAGCAGTGAAAGTACCTCCGGGACAGGATTCTATGGCTACACCTTC.

The CDR3 sequence: CASSFAQAGAGKNYGYTF. As DNA, the CDR3 is TGTGCCAGCAGTTTTGCCCAGGCAGGGGCAGGAAAGAACTATGGCTACACCTTC. V is TRBV27 and J is TRBJ1-2; weak D call: TRBD1 (6 bases). This CDR3 spans 18 amino acids. Germline V gene data show CDR1 as MNHEY and CDR2 as SMNVEV (reference sequence). V lost 3 bases and J 2 bases, leaving 22 bases between the germline ends.

The chain uses TRBV7-2 and TRBJ1-1; 7 nucleotides agree with TRBD1. Germline assignment: CDR1 SGHTA and CDR2 FQGNSA. The CDR3 covers 15 residues. V was pared by 5 bases and J by 2 bases, with 8 bases of the junction left unmatched. The CDR3 coding sequence is TGTGCCAGCAGCGTACGAGGGGGCGCTAACACTGAAGCTTTCTTT. It yields the protein CASSVRGGANTEAFF.

The gene calls are TRBV7-8 and TRBJ1-5; D may be TRBD1 (5 bases). The V gene lost 5 bases and the J gene lost 7 bases, with 15 bases spanning the gap. Germline CDR1 reads SGHVS; CDR2 reads FQNEAQ. The CDR3 sequence is 14 residues long. The CDR3 sequence is CASSPPGNWQPQHF. Here the CDR3 DNA reads TGTGCCAGCAGCCCCCCAGGGAATTGGCAGCCCCAGCATTTT.

The gene calls are TRBV13 and TRBJ2-3; 9 nucleotides agree with TRBD2. V dropped 6 bases and J dropped 5; count of bases not matched to a gene: 12. The CDR3 length is 16 residues. CDR1 is PRHDT, CDR2 FYEKMQ, per germline (reference sequence). The CDR3 DNA follows: TGTGCCAGCAGACCCTTCACTGGACTAGCGAAAGATACGCAGTATTTT. Translating it yields CASRPFTGLAKDTQYF.

The gene calls are TRBV11-2 and TRBJ2-1, with D possibly matching TRBD2 (6 bases). The CDR3 has 14 amino acids. The ends were cut back, 5 bases at V and 5 bases at J, with 13 bases in the middle. Germline loops: CDR1 SGHAT, CDR2 FQNNGV. The DNA for the CDR3 is TGTGCCAGCAGCCAGACTAGTTTACACAATGAGCAGTTCTTC. As protein: CASSQTSLHNEQFF.

This chain connects TRBV4-2 to TRBJ2-7; no definite D call. V dropped 0 bases and J dropped 1 base, with 10 bases sitting between them. Germline V lookup: CDR1 LGHNA, CDR2 YNFKEQ. The length of the CDR3 is 15 residues. For the CDR3, the DNA is TGTGCCAGCAGCCAAGATCACTCGCCGTCCTACGAGCAGTACTTC. Its translation: CASSQDHSPSYEQYF.

The V call is TRBV6-1, the J call TRBJ1-2; possible D gene TRBD1, 6 bases. V dropped 0 bases and J dropped 8 bases, with 16 bases sitting between them. The length of the CDR3 is 15 residues. CDR1 is MNHNS and CDR2 is SASEGT in the germline V gene. CDR3 amino acids: CASSEAGGAPAGYTF. The CDR3 nucleotides read TGTGCCAGCAGTGAAGCGGGGGGGGCACCGGCGGGCTACACCTTC.